The sequence of this T cell receptor beta chain was determined in a study of T-cell reconstitution after alpha-beta-depleted transplantation in children. It was with unique molecular identifiers that the TCRbeta library was prepared. A single record per CDR3 protein comes from TCRdb applying MiXCR to the PCR reads. The sample contains 300,000 to 400,000 distinct CDR3 sequences, roughly 13% of which appear only once. Trimming shortened V by 2 bases and J by 6 bases, and 8 bases separated the two germline ends. CDR3 length: 12 residues. The germline V gene encodes CDR1 SGHRS and CDR2 YFSETQ. This chain uses TRBV5-1 with TRBJ1-2; no definite D call. The receptor comes from a human donor who donated a stem cell graft to a child with Fanconi anemia. The sample here was PBMCs, taken from the stem cell graft. The CDR3 sequence is CASSFSNDGYTF. The CDR3 DNA is TGCGCCAGCAGCTTCAGCAATGATGGCTACACCTTC.